The 8 T cell receptor beta chains in this list originate from one sample, sequenced in a study of blood T cell repertoires in COVID-19. This table comes from immunoSEQ multiplex PCR, and its TCRdb copy is limited to in-frame clones, with some not included. The sample yields approximately 170,000 clones, about nine tenths seen once. Material: peripheral blood. The receptors were gathered from a woman aged 55 to 70 with COVID-19, enrolled during active disease.

The chain recombines TRBV5-1 with TRBJ1-2; TRBD1 aligns across 8 bases. The CDR3 has 20 residues. Germline CDR1 SGHRS, CDR2 YFSETQ. V lost 4 bases to trimming and J lost 1 base; unmatched junction nucleotides: 21. CDR3 nucleotides: TGCGCCAGCAGCCCCTCTCAGGGGGCTAGTAGATTAAACGTTAACTATGGCTACACCTTC. It codes for CASSPSQGASRLNVNYGYTF.

This chain's CDR3 is CASSFAGDEQYF. The DNA of the CDR3 is TGTGCCAGCAGCTTCGCAGGGGACGAGCAGTACTTC. The chain combines TRBV7-9 with TRBJ2-7, with D possibly TRBD1 on 6 matching bases. Trimming took off 3 bases at V and 5 bases at J, with 8 bases between the two ends. The CDR3 loop spans 12 amino acids. The germline CDR1 and CDR2 sequences are SEHNR and FQNEAQ (reference sequence).

This clone appeared a single time. The CDR3 is CAWTAGQGGGKLFF. DNA of the CDR3: TGTGCCTGGACGGCAGGACAGGGTGGAGGAAAACTGTTTTTT. The V and J genes are TRBV30 and TRBJ1-4; the match to TRBD1 covers 8 bases. From germline, CDR1 is GTSNPN and CDR2 SVGIG (reference sequence). This CDR3 has 14 residues. J gave up 10 bases and V 4 bases, and 11 bases lay outside the gene matches.

This chain links TRBV7-9 with TRBJ1-5; D is uncertain. The CDR3 is 14 residues long. The V and J ends lost 6 bases and 0 bases respectively, with 9 bases between them. The germline V gene has CDR1 SEHNR and CDR2 FQNEAQ (reference sequence). CDR3 DNA: TGTGCCAGCAGTCAGATGTATAGCAATCAGCCCCAGCATTTT. It codes for CASSQMYSNQPQHF. Together with reference TRBV7-9 and TRBJ1-5, the CDR3 gives the full variable domain: DTGVSQNPRHKITKRGQNVTFRCDPISEHNRLYWYRQTLGQGPEFLTYFQNEAQLEKSRLLSDRFSAERPKGSFSTLEIQRTEQGDSAMYLCASSQMYSNQPQHFGDGTRLSIL.

J is TRBJ2-2 and V is TRBV30, with D maybe TRBD1 (6 bases). The J call may not be correct, given that the DNA end is closer to TRBJ1-3. The CDR3 runs to 16 residues. Germline assignment: CDR1 GTSNPN and CDR2 SVGIG (reference sequence). CDR3 in amino acids: CAWSVPLTGSGNTIYF. The CDR3 nucleotides are TGTGCCTGGAGTGTACCCTTAACAGGGTCTGGAAACACCATATATTTT.

The chain joins TRBV25-1 to TRBJ2-3; D remains ambiguous. The CDR3 has 14 residues. V was shortened by 3 bases and J by 4 bases, with 11 bases between the two germline ends. The germline V gene encodes CDR1 MGHDK and CDR2 SYGVNS. CDR3 sequence reads: CASSDPSRPDTQYF. The DNA for the CDR3 is TGTGCCAGCAGTGATCCTAGTAGGCCAGATACGCAGTATTTT.

The chain recombines TRBV28 with TRBJ1-5, with D possibly matching TRBD1 (5 bases). Germline-derived CDR1 and CDR2 are MDHEN and SYDVKM. Trimming cost V 7 bases and J 7 bases, with 17 bases left between them. The CDR3 extends over 14 amino acids. The CDR3 DNA sequence: TGTGCCAGCAACTCGTGGGGGGGGGAGCAGCCCCAGCATTTT. Residues: CASNSWGGEQPQHF. Looking up the rest from reference TRBV28 and TRBJ1-5 gives the full variable domain: DVKVTQSSRYLVKRTGEKVFLECVQDMDHENMFWYRQDPGLGLRLIYFSYDVKMKEKGDIPEGYSVSREKKERFSLILESASTNQTSMYLCASNSWGGEQPQHFGDGTRLSIL.

The gene calls are TRBV14 and TRBJ2-1; 10 nucleotides align to TRBD2. The CDR3 length is 16 residues. Trimming took 3 bases from V and 6 from J; bases not matched to a gene: 8. In germline, CDR1 is SGHDN, CDR2 FVKESK. Here the CDR3 DNA reads TGTGCCAGCAGCCACCGACCGGGACTAGCGAGCAATGAGCAGTTCTTC. It translates to CASSHRPGLASNEQFF.